Below, 9 T cell receptor beta chains from the same sample are listed, as sequenced in a study of identical twins. TCRdb reanalysed the 5' RACE reads using MiXCR and keeps one entry per CDR3 protein. The top ten hold under 6.5% of the sample, which has about 250,000 distinct CDR3 sequences, 6.5% to 9% seen once. This sample was shared with a second study, whose subject was yellow fever vaccine responses in identical twins.

The source material was CD8+ T cells sorted from blood. These TCRs come from a woman aged 18 to 35 in good health.

This clonotype has ten or more counts. CDR3 DNA sequence: TGCAGTGCTAGGTTGGCGGCGAACACTGAAGCTTTCTTT. This gives the protein CSARLAANTEAFF. This chain joins TRBV20-1 and TRBJ1-1; D gene ambiguous. The length of the CDR3 is 13 residues. V was cut by 3 bases and J by 1 base, with 9 bases left in between. The germline V gene has CDR1 DFQATT and CDR2 SNEGSKA (reference sequence).

This clonotype was counted ten times or more. The rearrangement uses TRBV7-8 and TRBJ2-3; 7 bases are a match to TRBD1. J was trimmed by 0 bases and V by 5 bases; bases with no gene match: 5. Germline CDR1 and CDR2: SGHVS and FQNEAQ. This CDR3 has 15 amino acids. This CDR3 reads CASSPRGISTDTQYF. In nucleotides, the CDR3 is TGTGCCAGCAGCCCCAGGGGGATTAGCACAGATACGCAGTATTTT.

Many counts were recorded for this clonotype. The chain has TRBV7-9 and TRBJ2-1; 7 bases map to TRBD2. The germline V gene encodes CDR1 SEHNR and CDR2 FQNEAQ (reference sequence). CDR3 size: 13 residues. V lost 5 bases to trimming and J lost 5 bases; unmatched junction nucleotides: 3. CDR3: CASSVLADNEQFF. CDR3 nucleotide sequence: TGTGCCAGCAGCGTTCTAGCGGACAATGAGCAGTTCTTC.

The rearrangement links TRBV6-5 to TRBJ2-7, with D possibly matching TRBD1 (6 bases). The CDR3 runs to 14 residues. Germline V CDR1 and CDR2: MNHEY, SVGAGI. V was pared by 0 bases and J by 4 bases, with 10 bases between. The CDR3 reads CASSYSQTGYEQYV. In DNA form, the CDR3 reads TGTGCCAGCAGTTACTCTCAAACAGGGTACGAGCAGTACGTC.

The chain employs TRBV7-9 and TRBJ1-4; tentatively, D is TRBD1 (6 bases). The CDR3 contains 14 residues. V gave up 5 bases and J gave up 7 bases, with 14 bases separating them. From germline, CDR1 is SEHNR and CDR2 FQNEAQ (reference sequence). The CDR3 DNA reads TGTGCCAGCAGCCAAGGGGGAGGTGGTGAAAAACTGTTTTTT. Translating it yields CASSQGGGGEKLFF.

Ten or more counts support this clonotype. CDR3 sequence (DNA): TGTGCCAGCAGTGAAGCGGAGGGACGGACCGGGGAGCTGTTTTTT. Translation gives CASSEAEGRTGELFF. This chain links TRBV2 with TRBJ2-2; a weak D match, TRBD2 (6 bases). The CDR3 is made up of 15 amino acids. Per germline, CDR1 SNHLY and CDR2 FYNNEI. The V end was cut by 0 bases, the J end by 5 bases, with 10 bases between.

The chain employs TRBV4-1 and TRBJ2-7; TRBD2 agrees at 7 bases. This CDR3 has 15 residues. The ends lost 4 bases at V and 7 bases at J; junction bases unmatched: 13. Per the germline V gene, CDR1 is MGHRA and CDR2 is YSYEKL. In nucleotides, the CDR3 is TGCGCCAGCAGCCGACTGAGCGGGATTCCGCGGGAGCAGTACTTC. It codes for CASSRLSGIPREQYF.

This clonotype occurred many times. The chain is built from TRBV12-3 or TRBV12-4 and TRBJ2-3; D remains ambiguous. V shed 2 bases and J shed 2 bases, with 14 bases lying between them. CDR3 length: 16 residues. CDR3 sequence (DNA): TGTGCCAGCAGTTTACAGACCGGGTGGAACACAGATACGCAGTATTTT. Amino acids: CASSLQTGWNTDTQYF.

This clonotype was counted many times. The V gene is TRBV6-5, the J gene TRBJ1-1; the D is unclear. V lost 2 bases to trimming and J lost 4 bases, with 11 bases between them. The CDR3 consists of 14 residues. Germline lookup yields CDR1 MNHEY and CDR2 SVGAGI. CDR3 region: CASSYGGVGTEAFF. CDR3 sequence (DNA): TGTGCCAGCAGTTACGGCGGGGTTGGCACTGAAGCTTTCTTT.